A selection of T cell receptor beta chains follows, all from one sample in a study of OX40 agonist ivuxolimab in advanced cancers. Here immunoSEQ multiplex PCR was the method, and the copy in TCRdb shows in-frame clones only, minus some. This sample has approximately 69,000 clones, with approximately 90% found just once. Sequenced here: CD4+ or CD8+ T cells sorted from blood, sampled in a trial of the OX40 agonist ivuxolimab. The receptors shown here come from an adult with an advanced solid tumor such as melanoma, head and neck, liver or kidney cancer. Both conserved end residues are part of each CDR3. The D gene is left open where the match is weak. Some rows have no size entry. The others give once, few or many, or a class for an expanded clone.

>TRBJ2-7|.|.|TRBV23-1
TGCGCCAGCAGTGGACACCTAGCCTACGAGCAGTACTTC
CASSGHLAYEQYF
>TRBJ2-1|.|.|TRBV11-2
TGTGCCAGCAGCTTAGGTTGGCGGGGCTCCTACAATGAGCAGTTCTTC
CASSLGWRGSYNEQFF
>TRBJ1-5|TRBD1|.|TRBV11-2
TGTGCCAGCAGCCAAACCACAGGGGGACTCGGTCAGCCCCAGCATTTT
CASSQTTGGLGQPQHF
>TRBJ2-7|.|.|TRBV19
TGTGCCAGTAGTAATCTCGGAATTGTGGAGCAGTACTTC
CASSNLGIVEQYF
>TRBJ2-2|.|.|TRBV5-6
TGTGCCAGCAGCTTGGTAGCAGGGTACCGGGACACCGGGGAGCTGTTTTTT
CASSLVAGYRDTGELFF
>TRBJ1-5|.|.|TRBV6-6
TGTGCCAGCAGCACCCCCGGGGTTATAATCCCCCAGCATTTT
CASSTPGVIIPQHF
>TRBJ1-4|.|.|TRBV11-2
TGTGCCAGCAGCATATCAGGGAGTATGAATGAAAAACTGTTTTTT
CASSISGSMNEKLFF
>TRBJ2-3|.|.|TRBV27
TGTGCCAGCAGATACAGCTTATTAATGGGACTCACCTCTAGCACAGATACGCAGTATTTT
CASRYSLLMGLTSSTDTQYF
>TRBJ2-1|.|.|TRBV5-1
TGCGCCAGCAGACCCGACAGGGGACCAGCGGGAGCGAGCGATGAGCAGTTCTTC
CASRPDRGPAGASDEQFF
>TRBJ2-1|TRBD2|.|TRBV2
TGTGCCAGCAGGTACCTAGCGGGAGCGGGAAACAATGAGCAGTTCTTC
CASRYLAGAGNNEQFF
>TRBJ2-7|TRBD2|.|TRBV14
TGTGCCAGCAGTCTTAGGACTAGCGGCCTCCTAAAGCAGTACTTC
CASSLRTSGLLKQYF
>TRBJ2-1|.|few|TRBV5-1
TGCGCCAGCAGCTTGCGGGCTAGTCCCGGTGATGAGCAGTTCTTC
CASSLRASPGDEQFF
>TRBJ1-2|.|.|TRBV28
TGTGCCAGCAGTTTACCCCCAAGTCGGCATGGCTATACCTTC
CASSLPPSRHGYTF
>TRBJ2-3|.|.|TRBV2
TGTGCCAGCAGTGAAGCGACTTTCACAGATACGCAGTATTTT
CASSEATFTDTQYF
>TRBJ1-4|TRBD1|.|TRBV29-1
TGCAGCGTGGGAACAGGGGGCGAAAAACTGTTTTTT
CSVGTGGEKLFF
>TRBJ2-7|TRBD1|.|TRBV9
TGTGCCAGCAGCGTGGGACAGGGAACCGAGCAGTACTTC
CASSVGQGTEQYF
>TRBJ1-1|.|.|TRBV18
TGTGCCAGCTCACCGGACGCCGGTGAAGCTTTCTTT
CASSPDAGEAFF
>TRBJ2-1|.|.|TRBV27
TGTGCCAGCAGTTTAAGTGGGAATGAGCAGTTCTTC
CASSLSGNEQFF
>TRBJ2-2|TRBD2|.|TRBV6-6
TGTGCCAGCAGTAAGCGGGAGGCCCACCGGGAGCTGTTTTTT
CASSKREAHRELFF
>TRBJ1-1|.|.|TRBV19
TGTGCCAGTAGGGGACGGATGCGGTCCACTGAAGCTTTCTTT
CASRGRMRSTEAFF
>TRBJ2-2|.|.|TRBV10-3
TGTGCCATCAGTGATTTTAGTTGGACCGGGGAGCTGTTTTTT
CAISDFSWTGELFF
>TRBJ1-6|.|.|TRBV6-5
TGTGCCAGCAGTCCAGGACAGAATTCACCCCTCCACTTT
CASSPGQNSPLHF
>TRBJ2-7|.|.|TRBV19
TGTGCCAGTAGGATTACCCAGGTCTCCTACGAGCAGTACTTC
CASRITQVSYEQYF
>TRBJ1-1|.|.|TRBV18
TGTGCCAGCTCACCAGGGGGGAACACTGAAGCTTTCTTT
CASSPGGNTEAFF
>TRBJ1-5|.|.|TRBV2
TGTGCCAGCAGTGATCCAGGGAGAGGGGATAGCAATCAGCCCCAGCATTTT
CASSDPGRGDSNQPQHF
>TRBJ1-1|TRBD1|.|TRBV19
TGTGCCAGTAGTCCGACAGGGGGCATCACTGAAGCTTTCTTT
CASSPTGGITEAFF
>TRBJ1-1|.|few|TRBV11-3
TGTGCCAGCAGCCCCAGGGGGAACACTGAAGCTTTCTTT
CASSPRGNTEAFF